A single sample gave rise to the 23 T cell receptor beta chains below, sequenced in a study of shared clonotypes between healthy human individuals. CD45RO-negative, CCR7-positively selected cells formed the naive CD8 fraction, excluding terminally differentiated effector memory CD45RA+ cells. The repertoire was sequenced with immunoSEQ multiplex PCR; TCRdb's copy has only in-frame clones and lacks some. The repertoire consists of millions of clones, with roughly 95% occurring once and the leading ten covering roughly 1.1%. Sequenced input: naive CD8+ T cells sorted from blood. The receptors were sampled from a man younger than 35 in good health.

The V and J genes are TRBV5-1 and TRBJ1-1; 7 bases map to TRBD1. Germline V gene sequence: CDR1 SGHRS, CDR2 YFSETQ. This CDR3 is built from 15 residues. V shed 2 bases, J shed 2 bases, and the junction held 6 bases outside the gene matches. Here the CDR3 reads CASSFAGGRNTEAFF. The CDR3 DNA reads as TGCGCCAGCAGCTTCGCAGGGGGAAGAAACACTGAAGCTTTCTTT.

This sequence joins TRBV28 and TRBJ2-3, with D hard to call. V was shortened by 2 bases and J by 6 bases, with 12 bases between the two germline ends. This CDR3 is 14 amino acids long. Germline values: CDR1 MDHEN, CDR2 SYDVKM. CDR3 nucleotide sequence: TGTGCCAGCAGTTTAGGGCTAAGCAGGGATACGCAGTATTTT. Its translation: CASSLGLSRDTQYF.

The chain carries TRBV19 and TRBJ2-7; D might be TRBD1 or TRBD2, each matching 5 bases. V was shortened by 5 bases and J by 3 bases, with 14 bases between the two germline ends. The germline gives CDR1 LNHDA, CDR2 SQIVND (reference sequence). The CDR3 extends over 14 amino acids. CDR3 in amino acids: CASSFGGQGYEQYF. As DNA, the CDR3 is TGTGCCAGTAGTTTTGGCGGGCAGGGCTACGAGCAGTACTTC.

V gene TRBV10-2 combines with J gene TRBJ2-5, with 10 nucleotides matching TRBD2. With V trimmed by 3 bases and J by 1 base, 5 bases remained unmatched. This CDR3 is built from 16 residues. Per germline, CDR1 WSHSY and CDR2 SAAADI. The CDR3 here is CASSEGLAGAQETQYF. As DNA, the CDR3 is TGCGCCAGCAGTGAAGGGCTAGCGGGAGCCCAAGAGACCCAGTACTTC.

J is TRBJ1-1 and V is TRBV30; 9 positions agree with TRBD1. CDR3 length: 12 amino acids. The germline V gene encodes CDR1 GTSNPN and CDR2 SVGIG (reference sequence). J lost 12 bases, V lost 2 bases, and 7 bases had no gene match. For the CDR3, the DNA is TGTGCCTGGAGTTATCCGGGACAGGGCCCTTTCTTT. The encoded protein is CAWSYPGQGPFF. The whole variable domain, filled in from reference TRBV30 and TRBJ1-1, reads SQTIHQWPATLVQPVGSPLSLECTVEGTSNPNLYWYRQAAGRGLQLLFYSVGIGQISSEVPQNLSASRPQDRQFILSSKKLLLSDSGFYLCAWSYPGQGPFFGQGTRLTVV.

V is TRBV1 and J is TRBJ2-1; the table's TRBD2 call for D was not verified on the DNA. TRBV1 is deemed a pseudogene. This CDR3 has 19 residues. This CDR3 reads CTSSQETSGGLLSYNEQFF. DNA for the CDR3: TGCACCAGCAGCCAAGAGACTAGCGGGGGGCTTCTATCCTACAATGAGCAGTTCTTC.

This clone appeared once. V usage is TRBV14 and J usage is TRBJ2-5, with D hard to call. The V end lost 2 bases, the J end lost 1 base, and 8 bases lay between the germline ends. The V gene's germline CDR1 is SGHDN and CDR2 FVKESK. The CDR3 runs to 14 residues. CDR3 DNA sequence: TGTGCCAGCAGCCAATCGCAAGGCCAAGAGACCCAGTACTTC. Its protein is CASSQSQGQETQYF. Complete variable domain (other parts from reference TRBV14 and TRBJ2-5): EAGVTQFPSHSVIEKGQTVTLRCDPISGHDNLYWYRRVMGKEIKFLLHFVKESKQDESGMPNNRFLAERTGGTYSTLKVQPAELEDSGVYFCASSQSQGQETQYFGPGTRLLVL.

CDR3 sequence: CASSPGLAGGNYEQYF. The DNA of the CDR3 is TGTGCCAGCAGCCCCGGACTAGCGGGAGGAAACTACGAGCAGTACTTC. This chain connects TRBV7-6 to TRBJ2-7, with TRBD2 identical over 14 bases. Germline CDR1 reads SGHVS; CDR2 reads FNYEAQ. The CDR3 consists of 16 residues. The V segment lost 5 bases and the J segment 3 bases; nucleotides outside the gene matches: 6.

This clone was observed once. The chain employs TRBV10-2 and TRBJ2-7; no clear D gene. With 4 bases removed from V and 0 bases from J, the gap between germline ends came to 10 bases. Looked up from germline, CDR1 is WSHSY and CDR2 is SAAADI. This CDR3 contains 14 residues. CDR3 DNA: TGCGCCAGCAGTGCAATGGCTTTCTCCTACGAGCAGTACTTC. It encodes CASSAMAFSYEQYF.

This chain links TRBV5-4 with TRBJ2-1, with TRBD2 matching 11 bases. The V gene end was trimmed by 5 bases and the J gene end by 6 bases; junction bases not matched to a gene: 7. This CDR3 spans 15 amino acids. The V gene's germline CDR1 is SGHNT and CDR2 YYREEE (reference sequence). CDR3 DNA sequence: TGTGCCAGCAGACCATCTAGCGGGGGGACCAATGAGCAGTTCTTC. Amino acids: CASRPSSGGTNEQFF.

This clone was seen only once. In the same sample, other DNA sequences code for this CDR3. The genes are TRBV7-9 and TRBJ2-7; D is ambiguous. Germline V gene lookup returns CDR1 SEHNR and CDR2 FQNEAQ (reference sequence). Trimming removed 1 base at V and 5 bases at J, with 6 bases between. This CDR3 spans 12 amino acids. The CDR3 protein is CASSLGRDEQYF. In DNA form, the CDR3 reads TGTGCCAGCAGCTTAGGACGAGACGAGCAGTACTTC.

The genes are TRBV9 and TRBJ2-7; TRBD1 matches at 12 bases. Germline CDR1 and CDR2: SGDLS and YYNGEE. Trimming at V came to 1 base and at J to 5 bases, leaving 7 bases not matched to a gene. The CDR3 sequence is 16 residues long. The chain's CDR3 is CASSVSVGTGGDEQYF. In DNA, the CDR3 is TGTGCCAGCAGCGTAAGTGTAGGGACAGGGGGCGACGAGCAGTACTTC.

The rearrangement joins TRBV6-6 to TRBJ2-7, with a possible D match to TRBD2 (6 bases). This CDR3 is 15 amino acids long. Germline values: CDR1 MNHNY, CDR2 SVGAGI (reference sequence). The V gene lost 6 bases and the J gene lost 1 base, with 16 bases spanning the gap. CDR3 coding DNA: TGTGCCAGCAGCTTGAGGGGAGGAGATTCCTACGAGCAGTACTTC. Amino acids: CASSLRGGDSYEQYF.

The chain couples TRBV30 to TRBJ1-5; no clear D. V lost 0 bases and J 1 base, leaving 13 bases between the germline ends. Germline V lookup: CDR1 GTSNPN, CDR2 SVGIG (reference sequence). The CDR3 covers 16 residues. The CDR3 spells CAWSVGAVNSNQPQHF. For the CDR3, the DNA is TGTGCCTGGAGTGTAGGCGCGGTGAACAGCAATCAGCCCCAGCATTTT.

The V call is TRBV4-2, the J call TRBJ2-1; perhaps TRBD1 as D (7 bases). The germline V and J ends were trimmed by 0 bases and 10 bases, with 25 bases remaining between them. This CDR3 region has 18 residues. Germline lookup yields CDR1 LGHNA and CDR2 YNFKEQ. Written as DNA, the CDR3 is TGTGCCAGCAGCCAAGAACCCCGGGGGACGGAGGGGGCATGGGAGCAGTTCTTC. This gives the protein CASSQEPRGTEGAWEQFF.

This clone appeared a single time. The chain uses TRBV18 and TRBJ2-2; 11 bases are shared with TRBD1. Germline CDR1 is KGHSH and CDR2 is LQKENI. Trimming at V came to 5 bases and at J to 4 bases, leaving 9 bases not matched to a gene. The CDR3 is made up of 17 amino acids. CDR3 protein: CASSSDRTGGATGELFF. The DNA of the CDR3 is TGTGCCAGCTCATCCGACCGGACAGGGGGCGCCACCGGGGAGCTGTTTTTT.

This chain links TRBV9 with TRBJ2-2, with TRBD1 matching 7 bases. The CDR3 spans 16 residues. The trim removed 3 bases at V and 4 bases at J, leaving 9 bases unmatched. Germline loops: CDR1 SGDLS, CDR2 YYNGEE. In DNA, the CDR3 is TGTGCCAGCAGCGCTCAGGTCACAGGGGTCACCGGGGAGCTGTTTTTT. It encodes CASSAQVTGVTGELFF.

This clone appeared once. The CDR3 nucleotides are TGCGCCAGCAGCACCCGGACCCCAGGAGCCTACGAGCAGTACTTC. As protein: CASSTRTPGAYEQYF. V gene TRBV4-1 combines with J gene TRBJ2-7, with no clear D. Germline CDR1 is MGHRA and CDR2 is YSYEKL. The CDR3 is made up of 15 amino acids. V dropped 5 bases and J dropped 2 bases, with 16 bases sitting between them.

This chain joins TRBV7-2 and TRBJ2-7, with D uncertain. CDR1 is SGHTA, CDR2 FQGNSA, per germline. The CDR3 totals 15 residues. Trimming took off 1 base at V and 6 bases at J, with 16 bases between the two ends. The CDR3 is CASSLGFGLPGEQYF. CDR3 in DNA: TGTGCCAGCAGCTTAGGTTTCGGTCTCCCGGGCGAGCAGTACTTC.

V is TRBV29-1 and J is TRBJ2-2, with D perhaps matching TRBD2 (6 bases). Between the trimmed V and J ends, which lost 4 bases and 6 bases, there was a span of 18 bases. Germline V gene data show CDR1 as SQVTM and CDR2 as ANQGSEA. This CDR3 is built from 15 residues. The CDR3 DNA sequence: TGCAGCGTTGTGATCCTGGGGAGGAATCCCGGGGAGCTGTTTTTT. It specifies CSVVILGRNPGELFF.

The chain employs TRBV15 and TRBJ1-4; 9 nucleotides agree with TRBD1. This CDR3 is 14 amino acids long. The V and J ends lost 5 bases and 4 bases, in that order; junction bases with no gene match: 2. Germline loops: CDR1 LNHNV, CDR2 YYDKDF (reference sequence). The CDR3 DNA is TGTGCCACCAGCCAGACAGGGGGTAATGAAAAACTGTTTTTT. Translated: CATSQTGGNEKLFF.

This clone is a singleton in its sample. The gene calls are TRBV27 and TRBJ2-7, with a possible D match to TRBD1 (6 bases). Germline V gives CDR1 MNHEY, CDR2 SMNVEV (reference sequence). Deletions cut 2 bases from V and 5 bases from J, with 16 bases between. The CDR3 consists of 15 residues. This chain's CDR3 is CASSLGSGAADEQYF. The CDR3 coding sequence is TGTGCCAGCAGTTTAGGTTCAGGGGCCGCTGACGAGCAGTACTTC.

The genes are TRBV19 and TRBJ2-7; tentatively, D is TRBD2 (5 bases). Germline V gene data show CDR1 as LNHDA and CDR2 as SQIVND (reference sequence). Deletions cut 5 bases from V and 2 bases from J, with 10 bases between. The CDR3 loop spans 13 amino acids. CDR3 sequence reads: CASSAGETYEQYF. CDR3 DNA: TGTGCCAGTAGTGCCGGGGAGACCTACGAGCAGTACTTC. Supplemented by reference TRBV19 and TRBJ2-7, the full variable domain reads DGGITQSPKYLFRKEGQNVTLSCEQNLNHDAMYWYRQDPGQGLRLIYYSQIVNDFQKGDIAEGYSVSREKKESFPLTVTSAQKNPTAFYLCASSAGETYEQYFGPGTRLTVT.